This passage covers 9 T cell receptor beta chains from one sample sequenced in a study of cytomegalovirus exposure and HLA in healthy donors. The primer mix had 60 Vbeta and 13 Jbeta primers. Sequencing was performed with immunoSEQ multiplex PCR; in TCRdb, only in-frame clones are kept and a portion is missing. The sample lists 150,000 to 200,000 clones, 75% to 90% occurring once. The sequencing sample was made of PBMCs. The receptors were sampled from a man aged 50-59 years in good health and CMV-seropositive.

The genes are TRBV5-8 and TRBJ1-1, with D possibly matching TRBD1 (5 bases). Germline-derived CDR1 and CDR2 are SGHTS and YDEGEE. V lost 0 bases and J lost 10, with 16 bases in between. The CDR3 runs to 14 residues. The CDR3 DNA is TGTGCCAGCAGCTTGGCGGTGGGGGGGGGAACAGCTTTCTTT. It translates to CASSLAVGGGTAFF.

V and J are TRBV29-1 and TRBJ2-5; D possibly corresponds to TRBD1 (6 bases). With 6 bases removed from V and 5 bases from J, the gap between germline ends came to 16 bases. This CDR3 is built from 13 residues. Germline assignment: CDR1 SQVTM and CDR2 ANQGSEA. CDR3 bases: TGCAGCGTCTCGACAGGAACGTTGGAGACCCAGTACTTC. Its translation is CSVSTGTLETQYF.

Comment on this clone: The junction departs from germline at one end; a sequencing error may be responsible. The CDR3 protein is CSSSQQNTEAFF. The CDR3, as DNA: TGTTCCAGCAGCCAACAGAACACTGAAGCTTTCTTT. The chain employs TRBV7-9 and TRBJ1-1; D not certain. The CDR3 has 12 residues. The germline V gene has CDR1 SEHNR and CDR2 FQNEAQ (reference sequence).

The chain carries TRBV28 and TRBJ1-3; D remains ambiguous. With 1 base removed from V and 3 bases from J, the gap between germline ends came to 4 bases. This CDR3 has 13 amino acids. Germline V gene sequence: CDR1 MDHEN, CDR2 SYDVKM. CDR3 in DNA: TGTGCCAGCAGTTTATCTGTTGGAAACACCATATATTTT. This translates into CASSLSVGNTIYF.

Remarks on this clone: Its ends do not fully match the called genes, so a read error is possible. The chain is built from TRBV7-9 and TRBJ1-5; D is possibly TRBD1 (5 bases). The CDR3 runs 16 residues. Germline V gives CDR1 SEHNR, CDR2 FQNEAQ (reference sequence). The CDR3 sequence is CSSSLAVGQGGQPQHF. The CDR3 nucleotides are TGTTCCAGCAGCTTAGCGGTGGGGCAGGGTGGACAGCCCCAGCATTTT.

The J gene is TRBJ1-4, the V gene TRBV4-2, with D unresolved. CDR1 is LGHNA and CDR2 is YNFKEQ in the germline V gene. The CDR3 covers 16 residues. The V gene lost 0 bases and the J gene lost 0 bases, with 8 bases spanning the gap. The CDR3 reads CASSQEETATNEKLFF. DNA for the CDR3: TGTGCCAGCAGCCAAGAGGAGACCGCAACTAATGAAAAACTGTTTTTT.

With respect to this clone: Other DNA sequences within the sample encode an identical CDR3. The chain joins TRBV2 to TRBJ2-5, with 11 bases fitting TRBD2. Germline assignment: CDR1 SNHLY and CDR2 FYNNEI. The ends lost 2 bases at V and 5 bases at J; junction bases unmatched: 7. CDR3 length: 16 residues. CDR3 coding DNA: TGTGCCAGCAGTGAATTAGGCACTAGCGGGAGCGAGACCCAGTACTTC. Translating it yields CASSELGTSGSETQYF.

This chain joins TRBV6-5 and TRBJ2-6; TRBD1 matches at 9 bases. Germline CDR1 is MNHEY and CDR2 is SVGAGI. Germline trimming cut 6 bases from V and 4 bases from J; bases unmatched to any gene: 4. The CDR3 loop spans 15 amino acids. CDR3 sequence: CASRRTGAGANVLTF. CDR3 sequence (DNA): TGTGCCAGCAGGAGGACAGGGGCAGGGGCCAACGTCCTGACTTTC.

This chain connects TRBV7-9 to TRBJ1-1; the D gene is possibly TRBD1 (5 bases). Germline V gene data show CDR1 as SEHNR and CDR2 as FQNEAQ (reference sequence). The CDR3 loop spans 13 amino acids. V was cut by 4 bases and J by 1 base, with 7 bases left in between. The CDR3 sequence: CASSSGQNTEAFF. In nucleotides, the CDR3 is TGTGCCAGCAGCTCCGGACAGAACACTGAAGCTTTCTTT.